This T cell receptor (beta chain) comes out of a study of CD8+ T cells in alopecia areata. Study-wide results and caveats: Persistence in scalp and blood during tofacitinib was observed for many expanded lesional clones.

Sequencing relied on a cDNA template that was reverse transcribed from extracted RNA. Profiled with immunoSEQ multiplex PCR; TCRdb holds only in-frame clones, not every one. The sample has about 250,000 clones, over 45% seen once; the top ten hold about 0.93%. As for treatment: oral pan-JAK inhibitor, 5-10 mg twice daily. Sorting from PBMCs produced CD4+ and CD8+ T cells. For this clone: The antigen remains unidentified.

The CDR3 has 14 residues. Germline CDR1 is SGHAT and CDR2 is FQNNGV. V gave up 5 bases and J gave up 5 bases, with 16 bases separating them. V usage is TRBV11-2 and J usage is TRBJ2-7; weak D call: TRBD2 (6 bases). This TCR was recovered from a human donor with alopecia areata. Sequenced here: CD4+ T cells sorted from blood, sampled around week 53, from a patient treated with tofacitinib. The CDR3 DNA reads TGTGCCAGCAGCCATACTGCGGGGATAGACGAGCAGTACTTC. It translates to CASSHTAGIDEQYF.